The 15 T cell receptor beta chains presented below share a single source sample, sequenced in a study of T cells in Graves' hyperthyroidism and ophthalmopathy. The investigators amplified TCR beta CDR3 regions from RNA transcripts. The TCR CDR3 first-round RT-PCR relied on the HTBI primer set. TCRdb re-derived calls from the multiplex PCR reads in MiXCR, one entry per CDR3 protein. The sample has around 380,000 distinct CDR3 sequences, around an eighth seen once. The sequencing input was blood. These receptors were collected from a man under 40 with Graves' hyperthyroidism that later progressed to Graves' ophthalmopathy.

This clonotype showed up many times. The chain employs TRBV27 and TRBJ2-7; possibly TRBD1 for D (6 bases). Deletions cut 4 bases from V and 2 bases from J, with 12 bases between. CDR1 is MNHEY and CDR2 is SMNVEV in the germline V gene (reference sequence). The CDR3 is 14 residues long. The CDR3 loop reads CASSYTRGTYEQYF. CDR3 coding DNA: TGTGCCAGCAGTTACACCAGGGGAACCTACGAGCAGTACTTC.

V is TRBV11-2 and J is TRBJ1-2; 9 bases are shared with TRBD1. This CDR3 comprises 14 residues. Per germline, CDR1 SGHAT and CDR2 FQNNGV. The trim removed 6 bases at V and 4 bases at J, leaving 6 bases unmatched. The CDR3 region is CASRGTGNSYGYTF. The CDR3 DNA is TGTGCCAGCAGGGGGACAGGGAATTCCTATGGCTACACCTTC.

As regards this clonotype: Given a much more abundant clone one base away, this may be a read error. The chain uses TRBV6-2 or TRBV6-3 and TRBJ1-5; unclear D gene. CDR1 is MNHEY, CDR2 SVGEGT, per germline. The CDR3 has 12 amino acids. V was clipped by 8 bases and J by 7 bases, with 12 bases between them. DNA for the CDR3: TGTGCCAGCGGTTCGCCTCCCCAGCCCCAGCATTTT. Protein: CASGSPPQPQHF.

The chain is built from TRBV24-1 and TRBJ2-5; no reliable D call. This CDR3 is built from 15 residues. Germline V lookup: CDR1 KGHDR, CDR2 SFDVKD. Trimming took off 3 bases at V and 4 bases at J, with 14 bases between the two ends. CDR3 sequence reads: CATSDPGRGAETQYF. As DNA, the CDR3 is TGTGCCACCAGTGATCCGGGTAGAGGTGCAGAGACCCAGTACTTC.

This clonotype was recorded at least ten times. The J gene is TRBJ1-1, the V gene TRBV28; maybe TRBD1 (5 bases). CDR3 length: 15 amino acids. Germline V gives CDR1 MDHEN, CDR2 SYDVKM. V gave up 5 bases and J gave up 0 bases, with 13 bases separating them. The CDR3 loop is CASSKTQVMNTEAFF. The DNA of the CDR3 is TGTGCCAGCAGTAAGACACAGGTTATGAACACTGAAGCTTTCTTT.

A note on this clonotype: A much larger clonotype is one base distant, so this may be a read error. The V call is TRBV7-2, the J call TRBJ1-1, with 8 bases lining up with TRBD1. V lost 5 bases, J lost 4 bases, and 9 bases stayed unmatched. There are 15 residues in the CDR3. CDR1 is SGHTA and CDR2 is FQGNSA in the germline V gene. CDR3 in DNA: TGTGCCAGCAGCCCCTCCAGGACAGGGCTCACTGAAGCTTTCTTT. Translating it yields CASSPSRTGLTEAFF.

The J gene is TRBJ1-1, the V gene TRBV13, with a tentative D call TRBD1 (6 bases). The length of the CDR3 is 14 residues. Germline-derived CDR1 and CDR2 are PRHDT and FYEKMQ (reference sequence). Between the trimmed V and J ends, which lost 7 bases and 10 bases, there was a span of 22 bases. The CDR3 nucleotides are TGTGCCAGCATCAGTAGGGGGGATAGGGTTGGAGCTTTCTTT. Translated: CASISRGDRVGAFF.

This chain joins TRBV27 and TRBJ2-3; 9 nucleotides line up with TRBD1. The CDR3 loop spans 15 amino acids. Germline CDR1 and CDR2: MNHEY and SMNVEV (reference sequence). Germline trimming cut 8 bases from V and 1 base from J; bases unmatched to any gene: 7. CDR3 in DNA: TGTGCCAGCCGGGTGAGGACAGGGGGCACAGATACGCAGTATTTT. Protein: CASRVRTGGTDTQYF.

This clonotype was seen many times. The chain uses TRBV28 and TRBJ1-6, with D possibly being TRBD1 (5 bases). Germline V gene sequence: CDR1 MDHEN, CDR2 SYDVKM. V was trimmed by 2 bases and J by 4 bases, leaving 15 bases between them. The CDR3 has 17 amino acids. The DNA of the CDR3 is TGTGCCAGCAGTTTACAAAACCCGGGACGGTATAATTCACCCCTCCACTTT. Protein product: CASSLQNPGRYNSPLHF. The variable domain in full, with the rest retrieved from reference TRBV28 and TRBJ1-6, is DVKVTQSSRYLVKRTGEKVFLECVQDMDHENMFWYRQDPGLGLRLIYFSYDVKMKEKGDIPEGYSVSREKKERFSLILESASTNQTSMYLCASSLQNPGRYNSPLHFGNGTRLTVT.

There are a few counts of this clonotype. The chain carries TRBV19 and TRBJ1-6, with 9 bases that match TRBD1. Germline V gives CDR1 LNHDA, CDR2 SQIVND (reference sequence). The CDR3 length is 15 residues. V lost 4 bases to trimming and J lost 9 bases; unmatched junction nucleotides: 7. For the CDR3, the DNA is TGTGCCAGTAGTACAACGGGACAGGGAATTTCACCCCTCCACTTT. Protein product: CASSTTGQGISPLHF.

The chain recombines TRBV7-9 with TRBJ2-1; TRBD2 aligns across 12 bases. Germline CDR1 SEHNR, CDR2 FQNEAQ (reference sequence). With 7 bases clipped from V and 8 bases from J, the junction kept 15 bases outside the gene matches. The CDR3 covers 17 residues. CDR3 region: CASTLTSGGGTVDEQFF. CDR3 in DNA: TGTGCCAGCACGCTGACTAGCGGGGGCGGTACAGTCGATGAGCAGTTCTTC.

This clonotype was picked up a small number of times. The chain has TRBV18 and TRBJ1-3, with TRBD1 as a possible D gene (6 bases). CDR3 size: 15 residues. Trimming removed 3 bases at V and 3 bases at J, with 12 bases between. CDR1 and CDR2 (germline): KGHSH, LQKENI. CDR3 amino acids: CASSPIQGVGNTIYF. CDR3 bases: TGTGCCAGCTCACCGATACAGGGAGTTGGAAACACCATATATTTT.

The chain employs TRBV10-3 and TRBJ1-6; D gene ambiguous. CDR1 and CDR2 from the germline V gene are ENHRY and SYGVKD. Trimming left V 11 bases short and J 15 bases short, with 14 bases between. The CDR3 is 10 residues long. The CDR3 region is CAEDVALLHF. CDR3 in DNA: TGTGCCGAGGACGTCGCCCTCCTCCACTTT.

This clonotype was counted ten times or more. The chain has TRBV27 and TRBJ1-4; D uncertain. This CDR3 spans 12 amino acids. Germline V CDR1 and CDR2: MNHEY, SMNVEV (reference sequence). Trimming took off 4 bases at V and 8 bases at J, with 8 bases between the two ends. Here the CDR3 DNA reads TGTGCCAGCAGTTCCTCCTGGGAAAAACTGTTTTTT. Translated, it gives CASSSSWEKLFF.

This clonotype was detected only a few times. The J gene is TRBJ2-3, the V gene TRBV9; D unclear. Looked up from germline, CDR1 is SGDLS and CDR2 is YYNGEE. The germline V and J ends were trimmed by 4 bases and 5 bases, with 14 bases remaining between them. CDR3 length: 14 residues. The CDR3 DNA reads as TGTGCCAGCAGCCCCCATGACGCATTAGATACGCAGTATTTT. Protein sequence: CASSPHDALDTQYF.